This T cell receptor beta chain derives from a study of cytomegalovirus exposure and HLA in healthy donors. CDR1 and CDR2 (germline): MNHEY, SVGAGI. Trimming left V 6 bases short and J 5 bases short, with 12 bases between. This CDR3 region has 13 residues. Primers for the PCR totalled 60 Vbeta and 13 Jbeta. Profiling relied on immunoSEQ multiplex PCR, and the TCRdb table lists in-frame clones only, not all of them. The sample features around 100,000 clones, with 6.8% in its top ten. This clonotype originated in a man aged 35 to 55 in good health and CMV-seropositive. The V call is TRBV6-5, the J call TRBJ2-3; the D gene is possibly TRBD1 (6 bases). What was sequenced was PBMCs. The CDR3 DNA sequence: TGTGCCAGCAGCAGGGGTCCAAAAGATACGCAGTATTTT. Its translation: CASSRGPKDTQYF.